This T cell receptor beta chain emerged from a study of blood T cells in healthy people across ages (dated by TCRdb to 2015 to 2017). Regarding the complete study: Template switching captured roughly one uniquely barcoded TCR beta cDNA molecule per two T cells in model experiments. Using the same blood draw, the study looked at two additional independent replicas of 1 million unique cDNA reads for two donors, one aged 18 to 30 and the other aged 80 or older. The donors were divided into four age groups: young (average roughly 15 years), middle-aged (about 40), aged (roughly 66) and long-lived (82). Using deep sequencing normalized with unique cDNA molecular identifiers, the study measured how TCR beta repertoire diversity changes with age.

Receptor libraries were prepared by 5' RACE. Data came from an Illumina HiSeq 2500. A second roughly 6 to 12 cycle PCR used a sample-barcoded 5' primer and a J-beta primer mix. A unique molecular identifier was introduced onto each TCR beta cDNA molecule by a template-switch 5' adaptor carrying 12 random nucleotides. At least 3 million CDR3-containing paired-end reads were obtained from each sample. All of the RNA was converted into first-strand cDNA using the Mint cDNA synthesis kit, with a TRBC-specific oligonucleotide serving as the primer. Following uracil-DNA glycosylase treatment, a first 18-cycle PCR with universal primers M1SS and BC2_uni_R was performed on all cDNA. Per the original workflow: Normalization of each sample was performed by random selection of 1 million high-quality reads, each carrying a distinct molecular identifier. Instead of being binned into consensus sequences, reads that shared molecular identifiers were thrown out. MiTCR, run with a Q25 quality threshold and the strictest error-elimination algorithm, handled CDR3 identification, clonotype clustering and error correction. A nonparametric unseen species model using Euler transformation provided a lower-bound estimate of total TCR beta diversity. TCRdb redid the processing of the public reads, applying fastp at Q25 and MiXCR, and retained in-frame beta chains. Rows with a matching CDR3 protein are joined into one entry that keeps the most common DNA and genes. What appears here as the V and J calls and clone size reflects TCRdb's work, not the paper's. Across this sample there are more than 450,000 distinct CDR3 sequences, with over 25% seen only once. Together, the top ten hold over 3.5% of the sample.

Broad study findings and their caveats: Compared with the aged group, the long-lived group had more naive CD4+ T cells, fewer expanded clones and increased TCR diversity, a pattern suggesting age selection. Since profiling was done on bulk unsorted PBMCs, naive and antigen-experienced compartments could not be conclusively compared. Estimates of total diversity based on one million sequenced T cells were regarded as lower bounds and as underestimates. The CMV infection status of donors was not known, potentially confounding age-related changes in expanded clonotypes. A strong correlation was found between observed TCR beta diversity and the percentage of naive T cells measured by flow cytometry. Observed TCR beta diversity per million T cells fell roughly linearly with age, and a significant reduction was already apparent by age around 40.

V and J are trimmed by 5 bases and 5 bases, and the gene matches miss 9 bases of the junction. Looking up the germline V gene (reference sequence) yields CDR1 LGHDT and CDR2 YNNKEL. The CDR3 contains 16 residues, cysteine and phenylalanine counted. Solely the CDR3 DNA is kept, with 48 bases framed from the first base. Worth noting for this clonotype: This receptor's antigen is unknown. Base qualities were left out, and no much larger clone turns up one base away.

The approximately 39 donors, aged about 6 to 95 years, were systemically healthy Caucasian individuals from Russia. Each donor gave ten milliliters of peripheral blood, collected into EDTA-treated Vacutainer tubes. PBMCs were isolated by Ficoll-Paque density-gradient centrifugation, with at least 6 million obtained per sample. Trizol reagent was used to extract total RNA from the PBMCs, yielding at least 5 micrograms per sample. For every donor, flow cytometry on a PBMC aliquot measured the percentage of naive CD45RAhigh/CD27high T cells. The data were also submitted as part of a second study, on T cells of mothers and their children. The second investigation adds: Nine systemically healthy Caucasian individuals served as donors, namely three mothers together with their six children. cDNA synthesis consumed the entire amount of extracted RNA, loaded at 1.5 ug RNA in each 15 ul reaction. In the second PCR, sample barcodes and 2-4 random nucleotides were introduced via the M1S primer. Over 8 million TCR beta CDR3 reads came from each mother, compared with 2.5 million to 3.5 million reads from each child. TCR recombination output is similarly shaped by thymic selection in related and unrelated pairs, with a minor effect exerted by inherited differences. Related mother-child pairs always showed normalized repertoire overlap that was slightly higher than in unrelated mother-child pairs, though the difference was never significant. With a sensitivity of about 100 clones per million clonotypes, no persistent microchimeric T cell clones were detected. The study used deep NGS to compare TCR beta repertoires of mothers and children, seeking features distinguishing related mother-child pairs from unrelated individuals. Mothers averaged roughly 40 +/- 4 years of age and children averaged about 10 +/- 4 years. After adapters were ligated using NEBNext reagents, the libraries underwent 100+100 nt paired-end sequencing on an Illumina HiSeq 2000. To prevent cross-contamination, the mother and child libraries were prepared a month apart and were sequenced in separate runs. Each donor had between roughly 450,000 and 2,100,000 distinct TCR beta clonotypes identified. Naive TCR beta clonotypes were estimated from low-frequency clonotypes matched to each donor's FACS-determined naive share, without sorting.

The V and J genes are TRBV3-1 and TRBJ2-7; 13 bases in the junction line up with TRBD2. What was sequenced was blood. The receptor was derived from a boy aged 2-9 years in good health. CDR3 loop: CASSYLWTSGGNEQYF. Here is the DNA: TGTGCCAGCAGCTACCTTTGGACTAGCGGGGGAAACGAGCAGTACTTC.